A single sample gave rise to the 31 T cell receptor beta chains below, sequenced in a study of HIV-infected children after antiretroviral therapy interruption. Specified treatment: PENTA 11 planned treatment interruption arm or continuous ART arm. A 3' RACE protocol on RNA, with unique molecular identifiers, produced the TCR library. One entry per CDR3 protein results from TCRdb running MiXCR on the 3' RACE reads. The sample has tens of thousands of distinct CDR3 sequences; around 7% are singletons. The source material was CD45RA+ CD4+ T cells from PBMCs, pooled from several time points, sampled from a donor given antiretroviral therapy, either interrupted or continuous. As for subset: naive CD4+ CD45RA+ CD45RO- T cells. The receptors were sampled from a pool of human donors with HIV.

This clonotype has a count of ten or more. This rearrangement joins TRBV25-1 to TRBJ2-7; 7 bases agree with TRBD2. With V trimmed by 1 base and J by 5 bases, 8 bases remained unmatched. The length of the CDR3 is 15 residues. The germline gives CDR1 MGHDK, CDR2 SYGVNS. CDR3 sequence reads: CASSEFTGTKNEQYF. For the CDR3, the DNA is TGTGCCAGCAGTGAATTCACCGGGACTAAGAACGAGCAGTACTTC.

Many counts were recorded for this clonotype. The chain recombines TRBV18 with TRBJ2-1, with 7 bases fitting TRBD2. From germline, CDR1 is KGHSH and CDR2 LQKENI. J lost 9 bases, V lost 3 bases, and 5 bases had no gene match. The CDR3 spans 13 residues. CDR3 sequence: CASSPHLAVEQFF. The CDR3 nucleotides are TGTGCCAGCTCACCTCACCTAGCGGTTGAGCAGTTCTTC.

The V gene is TRBV27, the J gene TRBJ2-7; D is undetermined. The ends were cut back, 2 bases at V and 6 bases at J, with 20 bases in the middle. Germline assignment: CDR1 MNHEY and CDR2 SMNVEV (reference sequence). The CDR3 is made up of 16 amino acids. CDR3 DNA: TGTGCCAGCAGTTTACTGTCAGGTTTGAAGGGCAGCGAGCAGTACTTC. Protein: CASSLLSGLKGSEQYF.

CDR3 sequence: CASSFRGANTQYF. In nucleotides, the CDR3 is TGTGCCAGCAGCTTCAGGGGGGCGAATACGCAGTATTTT. The chain employs TRBV11-1 and TRBJ2-3, with a tentative D call TRBD1 (7 bases). The CDR3 totals 13 residues. Deletions cut 3 bases from V and 7 bases from J, with 11 bases between. Per germline, CDR1 SGHAT and CDR2 FQDESV (reference sequence).

This clonotype was seen ten or more times. The chain has TRBV11-2 and TRBJ2-1, with D possibly TRBD2 on 6 matching bases. The CDR3 covers 16 residues. V lost 3 bases and J lost 4, with 16 bases in between. Germline V gives CDR1 SGHAT, CDR2 FQNNGV. The CDR3 nucleotides read TGTGCCAGCAGCTTTTTCGGGGGTAGACCTTACAATGAGCAGTTCTTC. Its translation: CASSFFGGRPYNEQFF.

This clonotype appeared many times. A junction boundary mismatches the germline segment, possibly from a read error. The chain is built from TRBV19 and TRBJ1-6; possible D gene TRBD1, 5 bases. CDR1 is LNHDA and CDR2 is SQIVND in the germline V gene (reference sequence). The CDR3 is 15 residues long. CDR3 amino acids: CASSIKGSYNSPLYF. The DNA of the CDR3 is TGTGCCAGCAGTATTAAGGGGTCCTATAATTCGCCCCTCTACTTT.

This clonotype showed up many times. The chain uses TRBV3-1 and TRBJ2-1; a possible D gene is TRBD2 (6 bases). Trimming shortened V by 4 bases and J by 0 bases, and 16 bases separated the two germline ends. Germline assignment: CDR1 LGHDT and CDR2 YNNKEL (reference sequence). This CDR3 has 17 amino acids. The CDR3 region is CASSRELSGYSYNEQFF. In DNA, the CDR3 is TGTGCCAGCAGCCGAGAACTTAGCGGTTACTCCTACAATGAGCAGTTCTTC.

This clonotype was recorded a few times. The chain is built from TRBV7-3 and TRBJ2-7; D uncertain. The CDR3 has 14 residues. V was clipped by 3 bases and J by 0 bases, with 9 bases between them. Germline V gives CDR1 SGHTA, CDR2 FQGTGA. CDR3 in amino acids: CASSLGRTSYEQYF. The CDR3 DNA reads TGTGCCAGCAGCTTGGGCAGGACCTCCTACGAGCAGTACTTC.

This clonotype was detected only a few times. V and J are TRBV11-2 and TRBJ2-1; D is unresolved. Between the trimmed V and J ends, which lost 5 bases and 3 bases, there was a span of 14 bases. Germline lookup yields CDR1 SGHAT and CDR2 FQNNGV. The CDR3 extends over 15 amino acids. This CDR3 reads CASSPFALFYNEQFF. Here the CDR3 DNA reads TGTGCCAGCAGCCCGTTCGCCCTCTTCTACAATGAGCAGTTCTTC. The complete variable domain, with remaining parts taken from reference TRBV11-2 and TRBJ2-1, reads EAGVAQSPRYKIIEKRQSVAFWCNPISGHATLYWYQQILGQGPKLLIQFQNNGVVDDSQLPKDRFSAERLKGVDSTLKIQPAKLEDSAVYLCASSPFALFYNEQFFGPGTRLTVL.

This clonotype was picked up many times. As DNA, the CDR3 is TGTGCCAGCCGGAAGGTCACCGGGACTAACTCCTACAATGAGCAGTTCTTC. Translated, it gives CASRKVTGTNSYNEQFF. V and J are TRBV5-6 and TRBJ2-1; 7 nucleotides line up with TRBD2. There are 17 residues in the CDR3. From germline, CDR1 is SGHDT and CDR2 YYEEEE. V lost 7 bases, J lost 0 bases, and 13 bases stayed unmatched.

This clonotype is categorized as medium-sized. At one end, the junction sequence differs from germline, possibly due to a read error. V usage is TRBV10-3 and J usage is TRBJ2-5, with a weak D call TRBD2 (6 bases). The CDR3 is 14 amino acids. CDR1 is ENHRY, CDR2 SYGVKD, per germline. CDR3 sequence: CASGDAWGEDTQYF. DNA for the CDR3: TGTGCCAGCGGTGATGCCTGGGGGGAAGACACCCAGTACTTT.

This clonotype occurred many times. The V gene is TRBV15, the J gene TRBJ1-2; D is possibly TRBD1 (6 bases). Trimming took off 1 base at V and 8 bases at J, with 11 bases between the two ends. The germline V gene encodes CDR1 LNHNV and CDR2 YYDKDF (reference sequence). The CDR3 consists of 13 residues. The CDR3 sequence: CATSRVYREGYTF. CDR3 bases: TGTGCCACCAGCAGAGTCTACAGGGAAGGCTACACCTTC.

This clonotype was counted many times. This chain connects TRBV7-3 to TRBJ1-6; D unclear. Germline V lookup: CDR1 SGHTA, CDR2 FQGTGA. The V and J ends lost 5 bases and 2 bases respectively, with 7 bases between them. There are 14 residues in the CDR3. CDR3 protein: CASSVGTYNSPLHF. The CDR3 nucleotides are TGTGCCAGCAGCGTGGGCACCTATAATTCACCCCTCCACTTT.

This clonotype has a count of ten or more. V gene TRBV11-2 combines with J gene TRBJ2-1; D possibly corresponds to TRBD1 (6 bases). V was cut by 5 bases and J by 6 bases, with 23 bases left in between. In germline, CDR1 is SGHAT, CDR2 FQNNGV. The CDR3 extends over 17 amino acids. DNA of the CDR3: TGTGCCAGCAGCGGAACTTCGGACAGAAACCTACGCAATGAGCAGTTCTTC. Its protein product is CASSGTSDRNLRNEQFF.

The gene calls are TRBV6-1 and TRBJ2-7; no clear D. The germline V and J ends were trimmed by 3 bases and 7 bases, with 7 bases remaining between them. Germline CDR1 is MNHNS and CDR2 is SASEGT. The CDR3 covers 11 residues. As DNA, the CDR3 is TGTGCCAGCAGTGAGTTCCGGGAGCAGTACTTC. Amino acid sequence: CASSEFREQYF.

This clonotype occurred many times. The J gene is TRBJ2-5, the V gene TRBV29-1; D is unresolved. Trimming stripped 3 bases from V and 0 bases from J, with 5 bases between. Germline CDR1 and CDR2: SQVTM and ANQGSEA. The CDR3 is made up of 12 amino acids. CDR3 region: CSVDRNQETQYF. In DNA, the CDR3 is TGCAGCGTTGACCGCAACCAAGAGACCCAGTACTTC.

This clonotype has at least ten counts. The rearrangement links TRBV7-2 to TRBJ2-3; TRBD2 agrees at 7 bases. This CDR3 has 16 amino acids. Germline V gives CDR1 SGHTA, CDR2 FQGNSA. Trimming took 1 base from V and 2 from J; bases not matched to a gene: 6. CDR3 residues: CASSLGDYLFTDTQYF. Written as DNA, the CDR3 is TGTGCCAGCAGCTTAGGGGACTACCTCTTCACAGATACGCAGTATTTT. The full variable domain, with the rest looked up from reference TRBV7-2 and TRBJ2-3, is GAGVSQSPSNKVTEKGKDVELRCDPISGHTALYWYRQSLGQGLEFLIYFQGNSAPDKSGLPSDRFSAERTGGSVSTLTIQRTQQEDSAVYLCASSLGDYLFTDTQYFGPGTRLTVL.

Many counts were recorded for this clonotype. J is TRBJ2-7 and V is TRBV27, with D perhaps assigned TRBD1 or TRBD2 (5 bases each). The CDR3 totals 15 residues. Trimming stripped 4 bases from V and 4 bases from J, with 17 bases between. Germline loops: CDR1 MNHEY, CDR2 SMNVEV (reference sequence). The CDR3 sequence: CASSYLGGGGYEQYF. The CDR3 region has the DNA TGTGCCAGCAGTTACCTCGGTGGGGGTGGATACGAGCAGTACTTC.

This clonotype was seen a handful of times. The rearrangement uses TRBV5-6 and TRBJ1-1; TRBD1 is a possible D gene (6 bases). The V gene's germline CDR1 is SGHDT and CDR2 YYEEEE. Between the trimmed V and J ends, which lost 4 bases and 0 bases, there was a span of 19 bases. The CDR3 is made up of 17 amino acids. For the CDR3, the DNA is TGTGCCAGCAGCCTGGTGGTCGGGGGCACGGTGAACACTGAAGCTTTCTTT. The encoded protein is CASSLVVGGTVNTEAFF.

The chain is built from TRBV7-2 and TRBJ1-5, with D unresolved. This CDR3 is built from 13 residues. Germline-derived CDR1 and CDR2 are SGHTA and FQGNSA. The ends were cut back, 7 bases at V and 5 bases at J, with 12 bases in the middle. The CDR3 DNA sequence: TGTGCCAGCACCTCGGACGGGTATCAGCCCCAGCATTTT. Its protein product is CASTSDGYQPQHF.

This clonotype has a count of ten or more. The V call is TRBV12-3 or TRBV12-4, the J call TRBJ1-4; maybe TRBD1 (6 bases). This CDR3 has 14 amino acids. Deletions cut 5 bases from V and 2 bases from J, with 9 bases between. The CDR3 DNA reads as TGTGCCAGCAGTCCACAGGGCACTAATGAAAAACTGTTTTTT. This translates into CASSPQGTNEKLFF.

This chain uses TRBV10-3 with TRBJ2-1, with D perhaps TRBD2 (5 bases). CDR3 length equals 16 residues. Germline CDR1 reads ENHRY; CDR2 reads SYGVKD. Trimming shortened V by 11 bases and J by 0 bases, and 20 bases separated the two germline ends. Written as DNA, the CDR3 is TGTGCCGGCTCGGCTGGGCGGGCGGGCTCCTACAATGAGCAGTTCTTC. This sequence encodes CAGSAGRAGSYNEQFF.

This clonotype was detected many times. The chain joins TRBV6-2 or TRBV6-3 to TRBJ2-3; D is ambiguous. Germline V lookup: CDR1 MNHEY, CDR2 SVGEGT. V was cut by 6 bases and J by 0 bases, with 13 bases left in between. The CDR3 length is 15 residues. The CDR3 nucleotides read TGTGCCAGCAGCGAACGATTTCTAAGCACAGATACGCAGTATTTT. It encodes CASSERFLSTDTQYF.

In this sample, this clonotype is medium-sized. V and J are TRBV12-5 and TRBJ1-3; maybe TRBD1 (5 bases). The CDR3 runs 16 residues. V was pared by 1 base and J by 0 bases, with 10 bases between. Germline lookup yields CDR1 LGHNT and CDR2 FRNRAP. The DNA of the CDR3 is TGTGCTAGTGGTTTGGAAGCGGGGGTCTCTGGAAACACCATATATTTT. Its translation is CASGLEAGVSGNTIYF.

This clonotype has a count of ten or more. The V call is TRBV6-2 or TRBV6-3, the J call TRBJ2-7; D is perhaps TRBD2 (5 bases). V lost 7 bases and J lost 5, with 9 bases in between. Per the germline V gene, CDR1 is MNHEY and CDR2 is SVGEGT. The CDR3 spans 11 residues. CDR3 sequence reads: CASTRRDEQYF. The CDR3, as DNA: TGTGCCAGCACCCGGCGGGACGAGCAGTACTTC.

At least ten counts were recorded for this clonotype. The V gene is TRBV10-3, the J gene TRBJ2-3; no clear D gene. Deletions cut 3 bases from V and 2 bases from J, with 9 bases between. There are 14 residues in the CDR3. Germline V CDR1 and CDR2: ENHRY, SYGVKD. CDR3 DNA: TGTGCCATCAGTGAAGGTGGGAACACAGATACGCAGTATTTT. Protein sequence: CAISEGGNTDTQYF.

This clonotype was seen a few times. The CDR3 region is CASSPRGPATSTDTQYF. The CDR3 DNA follows: TGTGCCAGCAGCCCAAGGGGGCCGGCCACGAGCACAGATACGCAGTATTTT. The rearrangement links TRBV5-4 to TRBJ2-3, with 7 bases that match TRBD1. V dropped 4 bases and J dropped 0; count of bases not matched to a gene: 11. The CDR3 is 17 amino acids. In germline, CDR1 is SGHNT, CDR2 YYREEE (reference sequence).

This clonotype was seen repeatedly, ten times or more. The rearrangement uses TRBV5-1 and TRBJ2-1, with D tentatively TRBD2 (6 bases). V lost 4 bases and J 4 bases, leaving 15 bases between the germline ends. CDR1 and CDR2 from the germline V gene are SGHRS and YFSETQ. This CDR3 comprises 15 residues. CDR3 region: CASSPSSERYNEQFF. For the CDR3, the DNA is TGCGCCAGCAGCCCCTCTAGCGAAAGATACAATGAGCAGTTCTTC.

The table lists this clonotype with many counts. J is TRBJ2-1 and V is TRBV7-7; D not certain. The ends were cut back, 5 bases at V and 6 bases at J, with 14 bases in the middle. The germline gives CDR1 SSHAT, CDR2 FNYEAQ (reference sequence). This CDR3 comprises 14 residues. This chain's CDR3 is CASSPPRSGNEQFF. In DNA, the CDR3 is TGTGCCAGCAGCCCCCCCCGGTCAGGCAATGAGCAGTTCTTC.

This clonotype appeared many times. The rearrangement joins TRBV5-6 to TRBJ1-1, with 10 bases fitting TRBD1. The CDR3 is 14 residues long. The germline CDR1 and CDR2 sequences are SGHDT and YYEEEE. V lost 3 bases, J lost 6 bases, and 5 bases stayed unmatched. The chain's CDR3 is CASSYRDRGPEAFF. The CDR3 nucleotides read TGTGCCAGCAGCTACCGGGACAGGGGACCTGAAGCTTTCTTT.

This clonotype was observed at least ten times. This chain connects TRBV2 to TRBJ2-1; TRBD2 agrees at 9 bases. Losses at the gene ends were 7 bases for V and 7 bases for J; bases not matched to a gene: 5. Germline V gives CDR1 SNHLY, CDR2 FYNNEI. This CDR3 contains 13 residues. CDR3 DNA sequence: TGTGCCAGCACGGGGCTAGCGGGAAATGAGCAGTTCTTC. Protein: CASTGLAGNEQFF.